The 16 T cell receptor beta chains presented below share a single source sample, sequenced in a study of neoadjuvant anti-PD-1 for oral cavity cancer. Here immunoSEQ multiplex PCR was the method, and the copy in TCRdb shows in-frame clones only, minus some. Among fewer than 70,000 clones listed, around 80% were seen once. The sequencing used PBMCs, collected before nivolumab (anti-PD-1) treatment. These receptors were taken from a person aged 35 to 85 with oral cavity squamous cell carcinoma.

The J gene is TRBJ2-2, the V gene TRBV7-8; 10 positions match TRBD1. The V gene's germline CDR1 is SGHVS and CDR2 FQNEAQ. V trimming: 5 bases; J trimming: 2 bases; junction bases outside the gene matches: 2. The CDR3 has 15 amino acids. The CDR3 here is CASSQTGGNTGELFF. Written as DNA, the CDR3 is TGTGCCAGCAGCCAGACAGGGGGCAACACCGGGGAGCTGTTTTTT.

This clone was picked up many times. Mismatch with germline at one junction end may stem from a read error. Other DNA sequences in this sample translate to the same CDR3. V gene TRBV11-2 combines with J gene TRBJ1-1, with a weak D call TRBD1 (5 bases). Per germline, CDR1 SGHAT and CDR2 FQNNGV. The CDR3 runs 13 residues. CDR3 in amino acids: CASSLDRNTEAFF. DNA for the CDR3: TGTGCCAGCAGCCTAGACAGGAACACTGAAGCTTTCTTT.

The table lists this clone with many counts. The rearrangement links TRBV6-6 to TRBJ2-7; D is uncertain. CDR1 and CDR2 from the germline V gene are MNHNY and SVGAGI (reference sequence). The CDR3 loop spans 13 amino acids. Trimming stripped 6 bases from V and 4 bases from J, with 13 bases between. The CDR3 nucleotides are TGTGCCAGCAGCCTCCAGGACGGGTACGAGCAGTACTTC. Protein product: CASSLQDGYEQYF.

This chain's CDR3 is CASLKPGQGAGEQYF. CDR3 DNA: TGTGCCAGCCTAAAACCGGGACAGGGGGCAGGCGAGCAGTACTTC. This chain joins TRBV28 and TRBJ2-7; 12 nucleotides match TRBD1. Losses at the gene ends were 8 bases for V and 6 bases for J; bases not matched to a gene: 11. CDR3 size: 15 residues. The germline V gene has CDR1 MDHEN and CDR2 SYDVKM.

The CDR3 sequence is CAIRGGLNEQFF. In DNA, the CDR3 is TGTGCCATCAGAGGGGGCCTCAATGAGCAGTTCTTC. The chain uses TRBV7-9 and TRBJ2-1; 7 bases fit TRBD1. V lost 10 bases to trimming and J lost 6 bases; unmatched junction nucleotides: 6. The CDR3 length is 12 residues. CDR1 and CDR2 from the germline V gene are SEHNR and FQNEAQ (reference sequence).

The V gene is TRBV28, the J gene TRBJ1-2; D unclear. V was shortened by 5 bases and J by 0 bases, with 4 bases between the two germline ends. This CDR3 contains 12 residues. Germline-derived CDR1 and CDR2 are MDHEN and SYDVKM. The CDR3: CASSTPNYGYTF. CDR3 DNA: TGTGCCAGCAGTACACCTAACTATGGCTACACCTTC.

J is TRBJ1-4 and V is TRBV9; D unresolved. The germline V gene has CDR1 SGDLS and CDR2 YYNGEE. The CDR3 is 15 residues long. V lost 3 bases, J lost 5 bases, and 14 bases lay in between. As DNA, the CDR3 is TGTGCCAGCAGCGCACGATCCACGTCAAATGAAAAACTGTTTTTT. This sequence encodes CASSARSTSNEKLFF.

The chain uses TRBV7-9 and TRBJ1-1; D ambiguous. Germline V lookup: CDR1 SEHNR, CDR2 FQNEAQ (reference sequence). The CDR3 is made up of 14 amino acids. V lost 0 bases, J lost 1 base, and 6 bases lay in between. DNA of the CDR3: TGTGCCAGCAGCTTAGCGGCGGGGAACACTGAAGCTTTCTTT. It is translated as CASSLAAGNTEAFF.

V gene TRBV19 combines with J gene TRBJ2-7, with unresolved D. The V gene lost 5 bases and the J gene lost 2 bases, with 4 bases spanning the gap. CDR3 size: 11 residues. The germline V gene encodes CDR1 LNHDA and CDR2 SQIVND (reference sequence). The CDR3 reads CASSQAYEQYF. The CDR3 DNA is TGTGCCAGTAGTCAGGCCTACGAGCAGTACTTC.

V and J are TRBV30 and TRBJ2-3; D is unresolved. V was shortened by 7 bases and J by 0 bases, with 11 bases between the two germline ends. Germline V lookup: CDR1 GTSNPN, CDR2 SVGIG (reference sequence). The CDR3 is 13 residues long. The CDR3 is CASRPYSTDTQYF. Written as DNA, the CDR3 is TGTGCCTCACGACCGTATAGCACAGATACGCAGTATTTT.

Points on this clone: The same CDR3 also results from other DNA sequences found in this sample. The V gene is TRBV5-1, the J gene TRBJ1-6, with no clear D. Trimming shortened V by 3 bases and J by 7 bases, and 11 bases separated the two germline ends. The CDR3 covers 14 residues. Per germline, CDR1 SGHRS and CDR2 YFSETQ. The CDR3 reads CASSSTERNSPLHF. CDR3 nucleotide sequence: TGCGCCAGCAGCTCGACCGAAAGGAATTCACCCCTCCACTTT. Supplemented by reference TRBV5-1 and TRBJ1-6, the full variable domain reads KAGVTQTPRYLIKTRGQQVTLSCSPISGHRSVSWYQQTPGQGLQFLFEYFSETQRNKGNFPGRFSGRQFSNSRSEMNVSTLELGDSALYLCASSSTERNSPLHFGNGTRLTVT.

The chain uses TRBV19 and TRBJ2-5; D remains ambiguous. The V and J ends lost 1 base and 5 bases respectively, with 5 bases between them. This CDR3 spans 12 amino acids. Looked up from germline, CDR1 is LNHDA and CDR2 is SQIVND (reference sequence). CDR3 sequence: CASSIAGETQYF. The CDR3 DNA reads as TGTGCCAGTAGTATAGCCGGGGAGACCCAGTACTTC.

The chain links TRBV9 to TRBJ1-6; tentative D call: TRBD1 (6 bases). Between the trimmed V and J ends, which lost 0 bases and 7 bases, there was a span of 8 bases. CDR3 size: 14 residues. Germline values: CDR1 SGDLS, CDR2 YYNGEE. The DNA for the CDR3 is TGTGCCAGCAGCGTAGAGCAGGGGAATTCACCCCTCCACTTT. This encodes CASSVEQGNSPLHF.

The genes are TRBV15 and TRBJ2-2, with 7 bases lining up with TRBD2. Germline trimming cut 3 bases from V and 2 bases from J; bases unmatched to any gene: 12. This CDR3 region has 18 residues. The germline V gene has CDR1 LNHNV and CDR2 YYDKDF (reference sequence). CDR3 protein: CATSRLGGGRLNTGELFF. CDR3 DNA: TGTGCCACCAGCAGGCTGGGGGGGGGTCGTTTAAACACCGGGGAGCTGTTTTTT.

This clone was detected only a few times. V usage is TRBV6-6 and J usage is TRBJ2-1; TRBD2 agrees at 8 bases. Trimming removed 7 bases from V and 5 bases from J; junction bases left unmatched: 4. The CDR3 covers 13 residues. Germline V lookup: CDR1 MNHNY, CDR2 SVGAGI (reference sequence). CDR3 sequence: CASIGTRNNEQFF. CDR3 nucleotides: TGTGCCAGCATCGGGACTAGAAACAATGAGCAGTTCTTC.

A single count supports this clone. J is TRBJ1-1 and V is TRBV7-8; D remains unclear. CDR1 and CDR2 (germline): SGHVS, FQNEAQ. The CDR3 sequence is 14 residues long. The V end lost 2 bases, the J end lost 0 bases, and 7 bases lay between the germline ends. The CDR3 sequence is CASSLNSMNTEAFF. The CDR3, as DNA: TGTGCCAGCAGCTTAAACTCCATGAACACTGAAGCTTTCTTT.